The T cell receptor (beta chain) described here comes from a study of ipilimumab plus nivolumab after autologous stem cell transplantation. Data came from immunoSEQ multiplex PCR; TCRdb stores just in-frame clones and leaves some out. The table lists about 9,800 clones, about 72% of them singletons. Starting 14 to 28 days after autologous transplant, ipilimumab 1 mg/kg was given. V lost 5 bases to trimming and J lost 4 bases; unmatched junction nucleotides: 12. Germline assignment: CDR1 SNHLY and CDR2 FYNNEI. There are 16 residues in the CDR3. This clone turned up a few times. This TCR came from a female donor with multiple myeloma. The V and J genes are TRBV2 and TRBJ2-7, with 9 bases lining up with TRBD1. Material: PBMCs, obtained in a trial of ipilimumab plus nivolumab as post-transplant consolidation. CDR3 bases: TGTGCCAGCAGTCTCGAGGGGGGGACAGGGCCGTACGAGCAGTACTTC. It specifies CASSLEGGTGPYEQYF.